The sequence of this T cell receptor (beta chain) was determined in a study of cytomegalovirus exposure and HLA in healthy donors. Assay used: immunoSEQ multiplex PCR; TCRdb lists only in-frame clones, some missing. The top ten clones hold 4% to 4.5% of a sample with about 170,000 clones, approximately 89% of them seen once. Whole-study findings and limits: According to a subsequent analysis, TCR clusters identified in the first cohort showed a tendency to co-occur across the 100 to 150 validation repertoires. The investigators catalogued 164 TCR beta chains as cytomegalovirus-associated.

This clone was detected once. Its antigen is not identified. The germline gives CDR1 MNHEY, CDR2 SVGAGI. The CDR3 extends over 14 amino acids. V was shortened by 4 bases and J by 6 bases, with 15 bases between the two germline ends. The chain couples TRBV6-5 to TRBJ1-1; no firm D call. The receptor was isolated from a young man in good health and CMV-seropositive. Sequencing was done on a sample of PBMCs. CDR3 loop: CASSSAWEVAEAFF. The CDR3 region has the DNA TGTGCCAGCAGTTCAGCTTGGGAGGTCGCTGAAGCTTTCTTT.